The clone carrying this TCR beta chain was seen a handful of times. This sample is part of a study of T cells in Graves' hyperthyroidism and ophthalmopathy. The CDR3 regions of TCR beta were amplified from RNA transcripts. The HTBI primer set served for first-round RT-PCR of the TCR CDR3. TCRdb re-called the multiplex PCR reads with MiXCR, one entry per CDR3 protein. The profile shows about 400,000 distinct CDR3 sequences, more than 15% of them singletons. This CDR3 has 14 residues. CDR1 is SGHRS, CDR2 YFSETQ, per germline. Deletions cut 0 bases from V and 5 bases from J, with 11 bases between. The specimen was blood. The sequence was collected from a woman younger than 30 with Graves' hyperthyroidism. The rearrangement links TRBV5-1 to TRBJ1-1; no clear D gene. CDR3 DNA: TGCGCCAGCAGCTTGGGGCACTTCGTAACTGAAGCTTTCTTT. This encodes CASSLGHFVTEAFF.